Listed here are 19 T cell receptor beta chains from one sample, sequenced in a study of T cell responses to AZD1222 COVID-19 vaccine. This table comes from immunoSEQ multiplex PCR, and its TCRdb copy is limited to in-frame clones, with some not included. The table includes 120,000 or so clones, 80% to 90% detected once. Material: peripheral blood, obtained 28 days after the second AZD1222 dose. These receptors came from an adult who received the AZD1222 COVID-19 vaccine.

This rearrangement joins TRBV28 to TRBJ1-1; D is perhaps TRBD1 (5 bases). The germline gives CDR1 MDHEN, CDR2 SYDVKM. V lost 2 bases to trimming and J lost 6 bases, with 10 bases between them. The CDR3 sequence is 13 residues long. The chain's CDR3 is CASSLQGNAEAFF. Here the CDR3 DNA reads TGTGCCAGCAGTTTACAGGGTAACGCTGAAGCTTTCTTT. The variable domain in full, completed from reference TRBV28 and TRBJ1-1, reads DVKVTQSSRYLVKRTGEKVFLECVQDMDHENMFWYRQDPGLGLRLIYFSYDVKMKEKGDIPEGYSVSREKKERFSLILESASTNQTSMYLCASSLQGNAEAFFGQGTRLTVV.

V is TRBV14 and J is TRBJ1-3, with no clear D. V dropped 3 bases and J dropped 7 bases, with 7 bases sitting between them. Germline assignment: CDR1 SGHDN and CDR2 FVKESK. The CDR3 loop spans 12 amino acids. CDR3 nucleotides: TGTGCCAGCAGCCAGGTTTCCAACACCATATATTTT. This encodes CASSQVSNTIYF.

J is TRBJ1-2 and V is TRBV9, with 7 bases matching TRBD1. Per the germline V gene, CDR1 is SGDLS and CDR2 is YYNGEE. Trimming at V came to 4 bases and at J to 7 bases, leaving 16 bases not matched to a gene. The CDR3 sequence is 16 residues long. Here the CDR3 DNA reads TGTGCCAGCAGCCTTACCGCGACAGGGTCGTTGCGTGGCTACACCTTC. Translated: CASSLTATGSLRGYTF.

The CDR3 nucleotides are TGTGCCAGCAGCTTGAGTATATCGTCTCCTTTCTTT. Its translation is CASSLSISSPFF. The J gene is TRBJ1-1, the V gene TRBV7-9; D remains ambiguous. CDR1 is SEHNR and CDR2 is FQNEAQ in the germline V gene (reference sequence). This CDR3 region has 12 residues. With 3 bases removed from V and 12 bases from J, the gap between germline ends came to 14 bases.

CDR3 protein: CATAGLSNTGELFF. The DNA for the CDR3 is TGTGCCACGGCGGGCCTCTCGAACACCGGGGAGCTGTTTTTT. The V and J genes are TRBV15 and TRBJ2-2, with D perhaps matching TRBD2 (5 bases). CDR3 length: 14 amino acids. The germline V gene has CDR1 LNHNV and CDR2 YYDKDF (reference sequence). The V gene lost 9 bases and the J gene lost 0 bases, with 11 bases spanning the gap. The whole variable domain, filled in from reference TRBV15 and TRBJ2-2, reads DAMVIQNPRYQVTQFGKPVTLSCSQTLNHNVMYWYQQKSSQAPKLLFHYYDKDFNNEADTPDNFQSRRPNTSFCFLDIRSPGLGDTAMYLCATAGLSNTGELFFGEGSRLTVL.

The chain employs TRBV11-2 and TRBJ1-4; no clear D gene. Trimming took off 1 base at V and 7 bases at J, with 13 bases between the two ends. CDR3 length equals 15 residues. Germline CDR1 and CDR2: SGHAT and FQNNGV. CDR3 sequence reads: CASSLAPVVGEKLFF. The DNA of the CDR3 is TGTGCCAGCAGCTTAGCACCGGTGGTCGGTGAAAAACTGTTTTTT.

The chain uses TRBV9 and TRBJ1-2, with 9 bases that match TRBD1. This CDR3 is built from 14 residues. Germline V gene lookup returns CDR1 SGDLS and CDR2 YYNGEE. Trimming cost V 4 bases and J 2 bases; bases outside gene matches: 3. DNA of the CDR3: TGTGCCAGCAGCATAGGGACAGGGAACTATGGCTACACCTTC. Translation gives CASSIGTGNYGYTF.

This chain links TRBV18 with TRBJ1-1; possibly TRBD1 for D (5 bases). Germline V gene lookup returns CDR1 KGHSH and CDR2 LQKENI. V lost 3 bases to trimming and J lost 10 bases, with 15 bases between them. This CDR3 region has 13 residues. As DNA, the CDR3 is TGTGCCAGCTCACCGACAGCGGTGGTCGGAGCTTTCTTT. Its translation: CASSPTAVVGAFF.

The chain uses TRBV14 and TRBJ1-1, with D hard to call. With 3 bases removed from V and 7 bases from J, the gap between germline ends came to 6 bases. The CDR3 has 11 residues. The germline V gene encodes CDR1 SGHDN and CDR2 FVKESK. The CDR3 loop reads CASSQSHEAFF. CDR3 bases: TGTGCCAGCAGCCAGAGCCATGAAGCTTTCTTT.

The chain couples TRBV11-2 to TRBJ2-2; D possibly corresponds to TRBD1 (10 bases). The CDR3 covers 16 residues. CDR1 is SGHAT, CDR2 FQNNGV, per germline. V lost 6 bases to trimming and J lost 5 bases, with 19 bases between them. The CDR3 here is CASSLAGQGKTGELFF. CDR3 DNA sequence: TGTGCCAGCAGTCTAGCGGGACAGGGGAAAACCGGGGAGCTGTTTTTT.

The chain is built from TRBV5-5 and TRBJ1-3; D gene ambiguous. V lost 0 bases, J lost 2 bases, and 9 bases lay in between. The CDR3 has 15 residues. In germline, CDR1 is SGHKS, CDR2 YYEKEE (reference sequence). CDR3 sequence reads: CASSLEGTAGNTIYF. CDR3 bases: TGTGCCAGCAGCTTGGAGGGCACGGCTGGAAACACCATATATTTT.

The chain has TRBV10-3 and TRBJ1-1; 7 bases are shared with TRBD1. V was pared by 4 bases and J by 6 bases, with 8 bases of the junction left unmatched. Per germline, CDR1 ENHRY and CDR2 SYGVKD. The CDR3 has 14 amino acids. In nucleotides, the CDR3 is TGTGCCATCAGTGTGACAGGGCCAGACGCTGAAGCTTTCTTT. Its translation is CAISVTGPDAEAFF.

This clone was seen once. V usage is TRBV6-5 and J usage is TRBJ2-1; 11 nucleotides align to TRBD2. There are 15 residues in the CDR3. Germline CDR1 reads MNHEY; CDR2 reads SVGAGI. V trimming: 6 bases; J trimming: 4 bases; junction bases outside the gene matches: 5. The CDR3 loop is CASRLTSGGYNEQFF. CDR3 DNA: TGTGCCAGCAGACTTACTAGCGGGGGATACAATGAGCAGTTCTTC.

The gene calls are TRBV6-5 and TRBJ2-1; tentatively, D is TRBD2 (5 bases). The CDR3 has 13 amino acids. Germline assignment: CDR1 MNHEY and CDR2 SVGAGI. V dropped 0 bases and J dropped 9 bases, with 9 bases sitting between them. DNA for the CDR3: TGTGCCAGCAGTTACTCGAGCGGCCTTGAGCAGTTCTTC. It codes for CASSYSSGLEQFF.

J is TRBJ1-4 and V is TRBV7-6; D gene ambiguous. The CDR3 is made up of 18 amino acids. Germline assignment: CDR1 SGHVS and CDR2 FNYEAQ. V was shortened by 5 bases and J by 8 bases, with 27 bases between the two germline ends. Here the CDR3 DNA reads TGTGCCAGCAGCCCGCGCCCCTTTTGGGAATTGTTAAGCGAAAAACTGTTTTTT. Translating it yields CASSPRPFWELLSEKLFF.

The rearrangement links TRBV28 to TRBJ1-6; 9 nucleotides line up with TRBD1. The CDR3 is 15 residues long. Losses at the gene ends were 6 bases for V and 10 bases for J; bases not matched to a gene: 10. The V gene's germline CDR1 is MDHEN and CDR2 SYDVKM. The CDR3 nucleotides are TGTGCCAGCAGGACACAGGGGGCAAGTGTCTCACCCCTCCACTTT. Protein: CASRTQGASVSPLHF.

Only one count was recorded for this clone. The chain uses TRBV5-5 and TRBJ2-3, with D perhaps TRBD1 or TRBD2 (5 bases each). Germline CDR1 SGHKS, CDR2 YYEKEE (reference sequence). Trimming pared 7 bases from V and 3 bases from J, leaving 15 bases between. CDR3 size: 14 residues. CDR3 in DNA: TGTGCCAGCGTTTGGGACGTTGCAACAGATACGCAGTATTTT. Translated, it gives CASVWDVATDTQYF. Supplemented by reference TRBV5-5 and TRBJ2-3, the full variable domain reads DAGVTQSPTHLIKTRGQQVTLRCSPISGHKSVSWYQQVLGQGPQFIFQYYEKEERGRGNFPDRFSARQFPNYSSELNVNALLLGDSALYLCASVWDVATDTQYFGPGTRLTVL.

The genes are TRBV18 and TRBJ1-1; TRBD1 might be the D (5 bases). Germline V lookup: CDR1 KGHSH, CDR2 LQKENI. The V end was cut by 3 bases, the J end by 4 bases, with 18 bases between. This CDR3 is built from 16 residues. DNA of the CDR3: TGTGCCAGCTCACCCAGACAGCCCGGGGAGGGCACTGAAGCTTTCTTT. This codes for CASSPRQPGEGTEAFF.

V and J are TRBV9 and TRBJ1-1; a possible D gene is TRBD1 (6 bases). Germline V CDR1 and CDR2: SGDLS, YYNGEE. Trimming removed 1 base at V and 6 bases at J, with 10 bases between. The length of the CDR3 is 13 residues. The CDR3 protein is CASSVTGRAEAFF. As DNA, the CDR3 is TGTGCCAGCAGCGTAACAGGGAGAGCTGAAGCTTTCTTT.